The 28 T cell receptor beta chains presented below share a single source sample, sequenced in a study of blood T cell repertoires in COVID-19. Method: immunoSEQ multiplex PCR; TCRdb's copy keeps in-frame clones and lacks some. The profile shows about 120,000 clones, 65% to 90% of them singletons. The sample comprised peripheral blood. The source is an older man with acute or convalescent COVID-19.

V is TRBV19 and J is TRBJ1-3, with a weak D call TRBD1 (5 bases). There are 16 residues in the CDR3. Germline V lookup: CDR1 LNHDA, CDR2 SQIVND (reference sequence). Trimming took 5 bases from V and 0 from J, leaving 14 bases between them. The CDR3 reads CASSPRDPHSGNTIYF. DNA of the CDR3: TGTGCCAGTAGTCCCAGGGATCCCCACTCTGGAAACACCATATATTTT.

The chain uses TRBV27 and TRBJ1-1; possibly TRBD1 for D (6 bases). The CDR3 totals 13 residues. V was clipped by 6 bases and J by 0 bases, with 8 bases between them. Germline CDR1 and CDR2: MNHEY and SMNVEV (reference sequence). In nucleotides, the CDR3 is TGTGCCAGCAGCGGACAGTTGAACACTGAAGCTTTCTTT. It encodes CASSGQLNTEAFF.

This chain connects TRBV19 to TRBJ1-5, with no clear D. The V end lost 5 bases, the J end lost 4 bases, and 12 bases lay between the germline ends. CDR1 LNHDA and CDR2 SQIVND come from the germline V gene (reference sequence). CDR3 length: 14 amino acids. The CDR3 nucleotides read TGTGCCAGTAGTTCCGAAAGGGAGAATCAGCCCCAGCATTTT. It codes for CASSSERENQPQHF.

V usage is TRBV9 and J usage is TRBJ1-2; D is undetermined. Germline CDR1 SGDLS, CDR2 YYNGEE. Trimming pared 3 bases from V and 0 bases from J, leaving 15 bases between. CDR3 length equals 16 residues. CDR3 loop: CASSASGVRSNYGYTF. CDR3 bases: TGTGCCAGCAGCGCTTCCGGGGTTCGCTCTAACTATGGCTACACCTTC. The complete variable domain, with remaining parts taken from reference TRBV9 and TRBJ1-2, reads DSGVTQTPKHLITATGQRVTLRCSPRSGDLSVYWYQQSLDQGLQFLIQYYNGEERAKGNILERFSAQQFPDLHSELNLSSLELGDSALYFCASSASGVRSNYGYTFGSGTRLTVV.

V and J are TRBV11-2 and TRBJ1-2; a weak D match, TRBD1 (5 bases). The CDR3 runs to 14 residues. Trimming stripped 5 bases from V and 2 bases from J, with 12 bases between. The germline gives CDR1 SGHAT, CDR2 FQNNGV. CDR3 sequence: CASSQGQQNYGYTF. The CDR3 DNA reads as TGTGCCAGCAGCCAGGGCCAGCAAAACTATGGCTACACCTTC.

CDR3 in DNA: TGTGCCAGCAGCGTATTCGGGAGGGCCGACAATGAGCAGTTCTTC. Translating gives CASSVFGRADNEQFF. J is TRBJ2-1 and V is TRBV9, with TRBD2 identical over 8 bases. Germline CDR1 SGDLS, CDR2 YYNGEE. Trimming removed 1 base from V and 5 bases from J; junction bases left unmatched: 5. This CDR3 contains 15 residues. Supplemented by reference TRBV9 and TRBJ2-1, the full variable domain reads DSGVTQTPKHLITATGQRVTLRCSPRSGDLSVYWYQQSLDQGLQFLIQYYNGEERAKGNILERFSAQQFPDLHSELNLSSLELGDSALYFCASSVFGRADNEQFFGPGTRLTVL.

The chain has TRBV5-1 and TRBJ2-3, with 8 bases aligning to TRBD2. CDR3 length: 18 amino acids. V shed 7 bases and J 3 bases; nucleotides not matched to a gene: 19. Germline values: CDR1 SGHRS, CDR2 YFSETQ. The DNA for the CDR3 is TGCGCCAGCTTTAATGGGCTAGCGGGTCACGTGGGGACAGATACGCAGTATTTT. Translating it yields CASFNGLAGHVGTDTQYF. Full variable domain (remainder filled in from reference TRBV5-1 and TRBJ2-3): KAGVTQTPRYLIKTRGQQVTLSCSPISGHRSVSWYQQTPGQGLQFLFEYFSETQRNKGNFPGRFSGRQFSNSRSEMNVSTLELGDSALYLCASFNGLAGHVGTDTQYFGPGTRLTVL.

This sequence joins TRBV5-1 and TRBJ1-2; 7 nucleotides agree with TRBD1. Germline CDR1 is SGHRS and CDR2 is YFSETQ. The CDR3 covers 14 residues. With 4 bases clipped from V and 5 bases from J, the junction kept 8 bases outside the gene matches. DNA of the CDR3: TGCGCCAGCAGCCCCCAGGAGGGGGCATATGGCTACACCTTC. Protein: CASSPQEGAYGYTF.

This chain links TRBV10-3 with TRBJ2-1, with 13 bases matching TRBD2. The trim removed 8 bases at V and 8 bases at J, leaving 3 bases unmatched. The CDR3 runs 13 residues. The germline V gene encodes CDR1 ENHRY and CDR2 SYGVKD. CDR3 DNA sequence: TGTGCCATCCGAGGACTAGCGGGAGATGAGCAGTTCTTC. It translates to CAIRGLAGDEQFF.

V and J are TRBV10-2 and TRBJ2-2; 12 bases line up with TRBD1. Trimming at V came to 6 bases and at J to 6 bases, leaving 11 bases not matched to a gene. Germline V CDR1 and CDR2: WSHSY, SAAADI. This CDR3 has 17 residues. The CDR3 region is CASSHQSGTGGPGELFF. The DNA of the CDR3 is TGCGCCAGCAGCCACCAGTCCGGGACAGGGGGCCCCGGGGAGCTGTTTTTT.

The chain employs TRBV6-5 and TRBJ2-7; 9 bases line up with TRBD2. V shed 4 bases and J 7 bases; nucleotides not matched to a gene: 5. Germline V gene data show CDR1 as MNHEY and CDR2 as SVGAGI. The CDR3 is 13 residues long. The CDR3 loop reads CASSSGLAKEQYF. CDR3 bases: TGTGCCAGCAGTTCGGGACTAGCAAAGGAGCAGTACTTC.

The rearrangement links TRBV19 to TRBJ2-4; TRBD1 matches at 8 bases. Germline values: CDR1 LNHDA, CDR2 SQIVND (reference sequence). This CDR3 comprises 13 residues. After removal of 3 bases from V and 9 bases from J, the junction contained 4 bases not matched to a gene. CDR3 sequence (DNA): TGTGCCAGTAGTATTGACAGGGGTGGCATTCAGTACTTC. It encodes CASSIDRGGIQYF.

J is TRBJ1-1 and V is TRBV2; a weak D match, TRBD1 (6 bases). This CDR3 has 12 amino acids. Trimming pared 7 bases from V and 6 bases from J, leaving 12 bases between. The germline V gene has CDR1 SNHLY and CDR2 FYNNEI. CDR3 in DNA: TGTGCCAGCAAAGTAGACAGGTCTGAAGCTTTCTTT. Residues: CASKVDRSEAFF.

This clone has only one observation. The chain joins TRBV9 to TRBJ1-4; D possibly corresponds to TRBD1 (5 bases). Germline V gives CDR1 SGDLS, CDR2 YYNGEE. The CDR3 length is 14 residues. V shed 4 bases and J shed 5 bases, with 12 bases lying between them. The chain's CDR3 is CASSQSGRNEKLFF. The CDR3 DNA follows: TGTGCCAGCAGCCAGTCAGGGAGGAATGAAAAACTGTTTTTT.

The CDR3: CASSSLGTVVGYGYTF. Here the CDR3 DNA reads TGTGCCAGCTCATCCCTTGGGACAGTGGTTGGCTATGGCTACACCTTC. The gene calls are TRBV6-6 and TRBJ1-2; 7 nucleotides match TRBD1. Looked up from germline, CDR1 is MNHNY and CDR2 is SVGAGI (reference sequence). Trimming at V came to 8 bases and at J to 4 bases, leaving 16 bases not matched to a gene. This CDR3 contains 16 residues.

The chain has TRBV24-1 and TRBJ2-2; 7 bases match TRBD1. Germline CDR1 reads KGHDR; CDR2 reads SFDVKD. The CDR3 length is 14 residues. The V gene end was trimmed by 7 bases and the J gene end by 4 bases; junction bases not matched to a gene: 5. The CDR3, as DNA: TGTGCCACCAGAGGGACAGTTACCACCGGGGAGCTGTTTTTT. Translated: CATRGTVTTGELFF.

V is TRBV5-1 and J is TRBJ1-1; weak D call: TRBD1 (5 bases). V shed 4 bases and J shed 5 bases, with 9 bases lying between them. The CDR3 consists of 12 residues. The V gene's germline CDR1 is SGHRS and CDR2 YFSETQ. This CDR3 reads CASSLRGTEAFF. CDR3 coding DNA: TGCGCCAGCAGCCTCCGGGGGACTGAAGCTTTCTTT.

The chain carries TRBV30 and TRBJ1-2; 9 bases match TRBD1. The J segment lost 6 bases and the V segment lost 2 bases, leaving 4 bases of the junction unmatched. The germline gives CDR1 GTSNPN, CDR2 SVGIG (reference sequence). The CDR3 consists of 13 residues. The CDR3 is CAWSLRTGDGYTF. For the CDR3, the DNA is TGTGCCTGGAGTTTAAGGACAGGGGATGGCTACACCTTC.

V and J are TRBV5-4 and TRBJ1-2, with 7 bases lining up with TRBD1. V shed 4 bases and J 6 bases; nucleotides not matched to a gene: 12. Germline loops: CDR1 SGHNT, CDR2 YYREEE (reference sequence). The CDR3 spans 15 residues. The CDR3 DNA is TGTGCCAGCAGCCCGCCACAGGGGCAGAGGAATGGCTACACCTTC. It yields the protein CASSPPQGQRNGYTF.

This clone was recorded only once. The chain has TRBV28 and TRBJ1-1; the D is unclear. This CDR3 spans 15 amino acids. Trimming removed 6 bases from V and 5 bases from J, with 19 bases in between. Germline-derived CDR1 and CDR2 are MDHEN and SYDVKM. This chain's CDR3 is CASRFGVSVQTEAFF. The CDR3 DNA reads as TGTGCCAGCAGGTTCGGGGTATCGGTCCAAACTGAAGCTTTCTTT.

This chain links TRBV19 with TRBJ1-2; D unclear. The CDR3 length is 11 residues. From germline, CDR1 is LNHDA and CDR2 SQIVND (reference sequence). Trimming pared 6 bases from V and 5 bases from J, leaving 7 bases between. Written as DNA, the CDR3 is TGTGCCAGTAGCCTCCTTTATGGCTACACCTTC. Protein product: CASSLLYGYTF.

Here the CDR3 reads CASSQKGRGTAFIGYTF. The CDR3 DNA reads as TGTGCCAGCAGTCAGAAGGGACGCGGGACCGCCTTTATCGGCTACACCTTC. The genes are TRBV27 and TRBJ1-2, with D possibly TRBD1 on 5 matching bases. This CDR3 has 17 residues. V was trimmed by 5 bases and J by 8 bases, leaving 27 bases between them. From germline, CDR1 is MNHEY and CDR2 SMNVEV (reference sequence).

The rearrangement joins TRBV6-6 to TRBJ1-4, with 8 bases fitting TRBD1. The V gene end was trimmed by 7 bases and the J gene end by 8 bases; junction bases not matched to a gene: 6. Germline CDR1 is MNHNY and CDR2 is SVGAGI (reference sequence). The CDR3 length is 13 residues. The CDR3, as DNA: TGTGCCAGCACCGCAGGGGGCCAGGAAAAACTGTTTTTT. It specifies CASTAGGQEKLFF.

This chain connects TRBV9 to TRBJ2-4; 7 bases match TRBD1. Germline values: CDR1 SGDLS, CDR2 YYNGEE. The V and J ends lost 0 bases and 1 base, in that order; junction bases with no gene match: 7. The CDR3 is 17 residues long. CDR3 nucleotide sequence: TGTGCCAGCAGCGTAGGGTCTAGGGGGCCTGCCAAAAACATTCAGTACTTC. Translation gives CASSVGSRGPAKNIQYF.

The chain links TRBV3-1 (or the pseudogene TRBV3-2) to TRBJ1-2; TRBD1 aligns across 8 bases. The germline gives CDR1 LGHDT, CDR2 YNNKEL (reference sequence). The length of the CDR3 is 15 residues. With V trimmed by 3 bases and J by 4 bases, 7 bases remained unmatched. The CDR3 here is CASSHADRALYGYTF. For the CDR3, the DNA is TGTGCCAGCAGCCACGCGGACAGGGCCCTCTATGGCTACACCTTC.

This chain connects TRBV27 to TRBJ1-1; 9 bases fit TRBD1. The CDR3 length is 12 residues. Germline assignment: CDR1 MNHEY and CDR2 SMNVEV (reference sequence). Trimming removed 6 bases from V and 4 bases from J; junction bases left unmatched: 0. The CDR3 DNA follows: TGTGCCAGCAGGACAGGGGGCACTGAAGCTTTCTTT. Translation: CASRTGGTEAFF.

V gene TRBV21-1 combines with J gene TRBJ1-4; the listed D gene, TRBD1, was not tested against the DNA. TRBV21-1 has pseudogene status. The CDR3 is made up of 14 amino acids. The CDR3 sequence: CASSTTEINEKLFF. The CDR3 nucleotides are TGTGCCAGCAGCACGACAGAAATTAATGAAAAACTGTTTTTT.

The CDR3 here is CASSISRDTVHTEAFF. The DNA for the CDR3 is TGCGCCAGCAGCATTTCCCGGGACACAGTCCACACTGAAGCTTTCTTT. The chain combines TRBV5-1 with TRBJ1-1; D might be TRBD1 (6 bases). The length of the CDR3 is 16 residues. Trimming took 4 bases from V and 3 from J, leaving 19 bases between them. Germline V gene sequence: CDR1 SGHRS, CDR2 YFSETQ. The full variable domain, completed using reference TRBV5-1 and TRBJ1-1, is KAGVTQTPRYLIKTRGQQVTLSCSPISGHRSVSWYQQTPGQGLQFLFEYFSETQRNKGNFPGRFSGRQFSNSRSEMNVSTLELGDSALYLCASSISRDTVHTEAFFGQGTRLTVV.